Below, 8 T cell receptor beta chains from the same sample are listed, as sequenced in a study of vaccination and CD4 T cells after COVID-19. Treatment in this sample: approximately nine-day PBMC culture with coronavirus spike peptide pools or control peptides (ViraFEST assay). The Oncomine TCR Beta short-read assay sequenced DNA from cultured CD4+ T cells. Using its own MiXCR run on the PCR reads, TCRdb lists one record per CDR3 protein. The table includes roughly 15,000 distinct CDR3 sequences, under 60% detected once. The antigens for these receptors are not known. This material consisted of CD4+ T cells from blood, cultured in vitro, taken before SARS-CoV-2 vaccination. The receptors shown here come from a human donor who had recovered from COVID-19.

The sample holds a few counts of this clonotype. The V gene is TRBV6-1, the J gene TRBJ1-5, with D tentatively TRBD1 (5 bases). The germline V gene encodes CDR1 MNHNS and CDR2 SASEGT. This CDR3 has 16 residues. V gave up 6 bases and J gave up 4 bases, with 19 bases separating them. CDR3 protein: CASRPRPQGGNQPQHF. For the CDR3, the DNA is TGTGCCAGCAGACCGAGACCCCAGGGCGGGAATCAGCCCCAGCATTTT.

This clonotype was recorded a few times. The rearrangement joins TRBV24-1 to TRBJ2-3; a weak D match, TRBD2 (5 bases). The CDR3 runs to 16 residues. V was shortened by 2 bases and J by 3 bases, with 14 bases between the two germline ends. Germline V gene sequence: CDR1 KGHDR, CDR2 SFDVKD. In DNA, the CDR3 is TGTGCCACCAGTGATTCCCTCGGGCTAGCTACAGATACGCAGTATTTT. Its translation: CATSDSLGLATDTQYF.

CDR3 protein: CASSFLGRGHYEQYF. CDR3 bases: TGTGCCAGCAGTTTTTTGGGCAGGGGCCACTACGAGCAGTACTTC. The chain recombines TRBV28 with TRBJ2-7, with D possibly TRBD1 on 6 matching bases. The germline V gene has CDR1 MDHEN and CDR2 SYDVKM. The CDR3 runs 15 residues. The V gene lost 3 bases and the J gene lost 3 bases, with 15 bases spanning the gap.

This chain uses TRBV20-1 with TRBJ2-3; 9 bases align to TRBD2. The CDR3 loop spans 14 amino acids. Germline CDR1 and CDR2: DFQATT and SNEGSKA (reference sequence). Trimming cost V 5 bases and J 0 bases; bases outside gene matches: 3. The CDR3, as DNA: TGCAGTGCTCCCAGCGGGGGGAGCACAGATACGCAGTATTTT. Translated: CSAPSGGSTDTQYF.

This clonotype was detected only a few times. This chain uses TRBV12-3 or TRBV12-4 with TRBJ2-5; no firm D call. The CDR3 sequence is 11 residues long. V lost 3 bases and J lost 8, with 7 bases in between. The CDR3 region has the DNA TGTGCCAGCAGTTTGGGAAATACCCAGTACTTC. Its translation is CASSLGNTQYF.

This clonotype was observed a few times. In DNA, the CDR3 is TGTGCCACCAGTGATGGCGGGACGTATCAAGAGACCCAGTACTTC. Amino acid sequence: CATSDGGTYQETQYF. This rearrangement joins TRBV24-1 to TRBJ2-5; D is possibly TRBD2 (6 bases). Germline assignment: CDR1 KGHDR and CDR2 SFDVKD. CDR3 length equals 15 residues. V was trimmed by 3 bases and J by 2 bases, leaving 12 bases between them.

As DNA, the CDR3 is TGTGCCAGCAGTTTGTCGGGACGCATAAATCAGCCCCAGCATTTT. Translation: CASSLSGRINQPQHF. This chain joins TRBV12-3 or TRBV12-4 and TRBJ1-5; maybe TRBD1 (5 bases). The CDR3 has 15 residues. V was clipped by 3 bases and J by 4 bases, with 13 bases between them.

This clonotype was seen only a few times. This chain uses TRBV7-9 with TRBJ2-3; 10 bases map to TRBD2. The CDR3 runs 16 residues. CDR1 is SEHNR and CDR2 is FQNEAQ in the germline V gene (reference sequence). The ends lost 5 bases at V and 2 bases at J; junction bases unmatched: 7. The CDR3 bases are TGTGCCAGCAGCCCCGAAGCGGGGGGGATCACAGATACGCAGTATTTT. This sequence encodes CASSPEAGGITDTQYF.